The 2 T cell receptor beta chains listed next were all sequenced from one sample in a study of technical replicates of blood from a few donors. Clones were sequenced by immunoSEQ multiplex PCR, and TCRdb holds only the in-frame ones, with some missing. Altogether about 99,000 clones are present, 95% being singletons, with the ten largest covering about 0.21%. Input material: T cells isolated from PBMCs. The receptors here all came from a human donor in good health.

This chain uses TRBV19 with TRBJ2-3; D uncertain. This CDR3 is 13 amino acids long. Trimming removed 6 bases from V and 2 bases from J, with 9 bases in between. Germline V gives CDR1 LNHDA, CDR2 SQIVND (reference sequence). The CDR3 is CASSMSLTDTQYF. The CDR3 coding sequence is TGTGCCAGTAGCATGAGCCTCACAGATACGCAGTATTTT.

V and J are TRBV6-6 and TRBJ2-7; tentatively, D is TRBD1 (5 bases). Germline V gene lookup returns CDR1 MNHNY and CDR2 SVGAGI (reference sequence). Trimming removed 0 bases from V and 1 base from J, with 7 bases in between. The CDR3 is 14 amino acids. The CDR3 region has the DNA TGTGCCAGCAGTTACTCGACAGTTTCCTACGAGCAGTACTTC. This encodes CASSYSTVSYEQYF.